These 19 T cell receptor beta chains were sequenced from one sample in a study of breast tumors, draining lymph nodes, adjacent tissues listed by TCRdb under 2016. Library preparation was by multiplex PCR. Sequencing relied on an Illumina HiSeq 2000. The public reads were reanalyzed by TCRdb: fastp trimming at Q25, MiXCR alignment, in-frame beta chains only. Each entry is one CDR3 protein sequence, shown with its most common DNA and genes. The sample table shows about 25,000 distinct CDR3 sequences, and about 24% are seen once. The ten largest clonotypes hold about 13% of the sample. Material: breast tumor tissue. Receptors were obtained from a female donor with breast cancer. Some clones in this sample may be carry-over from other donors' samples.

There are many counts of this clonotype. The chain employs TRBV6-1 and TRBJ1-5; D gene ambiguous. Germline CDR1 and CDR2: MNHNS and SASEGT. Trimming cost V 4 bases and J 3 bases, with 10 bases left between them. The CDR3 covers 14 residues. CDR3 sequence reads: CASSGSRDNQPQHF. Written as DNA, the CDR3 is TGTGCCAGCAGTGGGTCTAGGGACAATCAGCCCCAGCATTTT.

Of note for this clonotype: A much bigger clone sits one base away, suggesting this may be a read error. The chain links TRBV20-1 to TRBJ2-1, with 7 bases aligning to TRBD2. The CDR3 length is 16 residues. The V and J ends lost 3 bases and 2 bases, in that order; junction bases with no gene match: 10. In germline, CDR1 is DFQATT, CDR2 SNEGSKA (reference sequence). The CDR3 region has the DNA TGCAGTGCTAGTCCGCGGGAGTTTGCGCCCTACAATGAGCAGTTCTTC. This sequence encodes CSASPREFAPYNEQFF.

The sample holds many counts of this clonotype. This chain links TRBV20-1 with TRBJ2-1; 10 nucleotides match TRBD2. Germline CDR1 and CDR2: DFQATT and SNEGSKA (reference sequence). V lost 5 bases and J lost 6; bases outside the gene matches: 16. CDR3 length: 17 residues. CDR3 amino acids: CSAPDHSGTSVFNEQFF. CDR3 DNA sequence: TGCAGTGCTCCGGACCACTCCGGGACTAGCGTTTTCAATGAGCAGTTCTTC.

This clonotype was seen repeatedly, ten times or more. This chain links TRBV19 with TRBJ2-7; TRBD1 agrees at 8 bases. The ends lost 5 bases at V and 3 bases at J; junction bases unmatched: 3. Germline CDR1 LNHDA, CDR2 SQIVND (reference sequence). The CDR3 has 13 amino acids. Here the CDR3 reads CASSAGQDYEQYF. CDR3 coding DNA: TGTGCCAGTAGTGCGGGACAGGACTACGAGCAGTACTTC.

Only one count was recorded for this clonotype. The germline gene is not matched at one end of the junction; a read error may be the cause. J is TRBJ2-7 and V is TRBV28; maybe TRBD2 (5 bases). The CDR3 runs to 15 residues. CDR1 and CDR2 from the germline V gene are MDHEN and SYDVKM. CDR3 bases: TGTGCCAGCAGCCCCCAGGAGGCTGGTTCCTACGAGCAGTATTTC. Its protein is CASSPQEAGSYEQYF.

This clonotype was detected ten times or more. The V gene is TRBV5-6, the J gene TRBJ1-2, with D tentatively TRBD1 (6 bases). Per germline, CDR1 SGHDT and CDR2 YYEEEE. The V and J ends lost 6 bases and 8 bases respectively, with 17 bases between them. CDR3 length equals 13 residues. CDR3 coding DNA: TGTGCCAGCATCCGGGGGCAGGGAGTAGGCTACACCTTC. It codes for CASIRGQGVGYTF.

The V call is TRBV6-1, the J call TRBJ2-1; 7 bases align to TRBD1. Per the germline V gene, CDR1 is MNHNS and CDR2 is SASEGT. Unmatched junction bases numbered 4, after V lost 5 bases and J lost 3 bases. This CDR3 comprises 14 residues. CDR3 nucleotides: TGTGCCAGCAGTACCGGGACAGACTACAATGAGCAGTTCTTC. This translates into CASSTGTDYNEQFF.

This clonotype was detected many times. V is TRBV5-1 and J is TRBJ1-2, with D tentatively TRBD1 (5 bases). This CDR3 has 16 amino acids. Trimming took off 0 bases at V and 5 bases at J, with 17 bases between the two ends. Germline CDR1 reads SGHRS; CDR2 reads YFSETQ. The CDR3 bases are TGCGCCAGCAGCTTGGTTGAGGGGCCCAGGTCGTATGGCTACACCTTC. As protein: CASSLVEGPRSYGYTF. Drawing the rest from reference TRBV5-1 and TRBJ1-2, the complete variable domain is KAGVTQTPRYLIKTRGQQVTLSCSPISGHRSVSWYQQTPGQGLQFLFEYFSETQRNKGNFPGRFSGRQFSNSRSEMNVSTLELGDSALYLCASSLVEGPRSYGYTFGSGTRLTVV.

The table lists this clonotype with many counts. The genes are TRBV4-1 and TRBJ1-2; D gene uncertain. The V gene lost 0 bases and the J gene lost 0 bases, with 11 bases spanning the gap. Germline V CDR1 and CDR2: MGHRA, YSYEKL. The CDR3 runs to 16 residues. CDR3 DNA sequence: TGCGCCAGCAGCCAAGATTCCACAGCGACTAACTATGGCTACACCTTC. Amino acid sequence: CASSQDSTATNYGYTF.

This clonotype has at least ten counts. V and J are TRBV5-4 and TRBJ2-7, with D perhaps given as TRBD1 or TRBD2 (5 bases each). CDR1 is SGHNT, CDR2 YYREEE, per germline (reference sequence). V dropped 2 bases and J dropped 6 bases, with 12 bases sitting between them. The CDR3 is 13 amino acids. The CDR3 loop reads CASSLNEGTEQYF. In DNA form, the CDR3 reads TGTGCCAGCAGCTTAAATGAGGGGACCGAGCAGTACTTC.

This chain joins TRBV4-1 and TRBJ2-1; D may correspond to TRBD1 or TRBD2 (5 bases each). CDR1 and CDR2 (germline): MGHRA, YSYEKL. The V end lost 1 base, the J end lost 6 bases, and 19 bases lay between the germline ends. The CDR3 runs to 17 residues. The CDR3, as DNA: TGCGCCAGCAGCCAAGTGTTTGCAGGGCTAGCTTTCAATGAGCAGTTCTTC. As protein: CASSQVFAGLAFNEQFF.

This clonotype was detected ten times or more. In DNA form, the CDR3 reads TGCGCCAGCAGCTCTGGAGGTGGGGAAGAGACCCAGTACTTC. This sequence encodes CASSSGGGEETQYF. This chain links TRBV5-1 with TRBJ2-5; a possible D gene is TRBD2 (5 bases). The germline V gene encodes CDR1 SGHRS and CDR2 YFSETQ. This CDR3 is built from 14 residues. With 3 bases removed from V and 3 bases from J, the gap between germline ends came to 12 bases. Full variable domain (outside the CDR3, taken from reference TRBV5-1 and TRBJ2-5): KAGVTQTPRYLIKTRGQQVTLSCSPISGHRSVSWYQQTPGQGLQFLFEYFSETQRNKGNFPGRFSGRQFSNSRSEMNVSTLELGDSALYLCASSSGGGEETQYFGPGTRLLVL.

About this clonotype: Just one base apart from a much larger clone, this may be a read error. The chain links TRBV11-3 to TRBJ2-2; 7 bases line up with TRBD1. The CDR3 is 15 amino acids. From germline, CDR1 is SGHNT and CDR2 YENEEA. J lost 0 bases, V lost 5 bases, and 3 bases had no gene match. The CDR3 DNA is TGTGCCAGCAGCCCAGACAGGGCGAACACCGGGGAGCTGTTTTTT. It translates to CASSPDRANTGELFF.

In regard to this clonotype: A much bigger clone sits one base away, suggesting this may be a read error. This rearrangement joins TRBV15 to TRBJ2-1; 10 bases match TRBD2. The germline gives CDR1 LNHNV, CDR2 YYDKDF (reference sequence). CDR3 length equals 14 residues. Here the CDR3 reads CVTHSGRRVDEQFF. CDR3 nucleotides: TGTGTCACCCATAGCGGGAGGAGGGTTGATGAGCAGTTCTTC.

Concerning this clonotype: An end of the junction differs from the germline gene, which may be a read error. V gene TRBV14 combines with J gene TRBJ2-1; D is unclear. This CDR3 has 13 amino acids. Germline V gene data show CDR1 as SGHDN and CDR2 as FVKESK. The CDR3 bases are TGTGCCGGCAGCCATATCAACTTCAATGAGCAGTTCTTC. This sequence encodes CAGSHINFNEQFF.

This clonotype is categorized as medium-sized (0.01 to 0.1%). The CDR3 sequence: CASSGSSGRYEQYF. CDR3 nucleotide sequence: TGCGCCAGCAGTGGATCTAGCGGGAGATACGAGCAGTACTTC. The chain combines TRBV5-1 with TRBJ2-7, with 10 bases aligning to TRBD2. CDR3 size: 14 residues. The V segment lost 5 bases and the J segment 4 bases; nucleotides outside the gene matches: 6. Germline V gives CDR1 SGHRS, CDR2 YFSETQ.

This clonotype appeared many times. J is TRBJ2-1 and V is TRBV5-8; D may be TRBD2 (7 bases). The CDR3 has 15 amino acids. V shed 4 bases and J shed 6 bases, with 17 bases lying between them. The germline V gene has CDR1 SGHTS and CDR2 YDEGEE. CDR3 region: CASSPEGGGFNEQFF. CDR3 coding DNA: TGTGCCAGCAGCCCCGAGGGGGGGGGCTTCAATGAGCAGTTCTTC.

There are many counts of this clonotype. The chain is built from TRBV27 and TRBJ1-6; D gene unclear. The V end lost 4 bases, the J end lost 7 bases, and 14 bases lay between the germline ends. CDR3 length: 15 residues. Germline V CDR1 and CDR2: MNHEY, SMNVEV (reference sequence). For the CDR3, the DNA is TGTGCCAGCAGTTCCCTAGCCTCGGGGAATTCACCCCTCCACTTT. This codes for CASSSLASGNSPLHF.

Many counts were recorded for this clonotype. In DNA, the CDR3 is TGTGCCAGCAGCTTAACCGGGAATGAGCAGTTCTTC. Translated: CASSLTGNEQFF. This chain links TRBV7-6 with TRBJ2-1; D ambiguous. Trimming shortened V by 2 bases and J by 7 bases, and 6 bases separated the two germline ends. The germline CDR1 and CDR2 sequences are SGHVS and FNYEAQ. CDR3 length: 12 residues.